The 9 T cell receptor beta chains reported below all come from one sample, sequenced in a study of naive and memory T cell subsets. The beta constant-region primer was an equimolar mix of two oligonucleotides covering TRBC1 and TRBC2. Ligated cDNA was amplified by four rounds of PCR with nested alpha and beta constant-region primers and SP2. TCRdb reprocessed the UMI-ligation and nested PCR reads via MiXCR and lists one record per CDR3 protein. The table lists about 23,000 distinct CDR3 sequences, around 10% of them singletons. The sequenced sample consisted of central memory CD8+ T cells from blood. The receptors were gathered from a human donor in good health.

This clonotype showed up just once. CDR3 nucleotides: TGTGCCAGTAGGGCAGGGGAGAACACCGGGGAGCTGTTTTTT. It is translated as CASRAGENTGELFF. The V gene is TRBV19, the J gene TRBJ2-2; D may be TRBD1 (6 bases). This CDR3 region has 14 residues. Germline-derived CDR1 and CDR2 are LNHDA and SQIVND (reference sequence). V was trimmed by 6 bases and J by 1 base, leaving 9 bases between them.

This clonotype was picked up a small number of times. The chain combines TRBV6-1 with TRBJ2-5; 7 bases agree with TRBD1. The CDR3 runs to 14 residues. The germline V gene has CDR1 MNHNS and CDR2 SASEGT. J lost 0 bases, V lost 8 bases, and 6 bases had no gene match. CDR3 residues: CASSVTGDQETQYF. CDR3 sequence (DNA): TGTGCCAGCTCAGTTACAGGGGACCAAGAGACCCAGTACTTC.

The chain is built from TRBV27 and TRBJ1-2; tentative D call: TRBD1 (5 bases). The CDR3 is made up of 14 amino acids. V lost 4 bases and J lost 2, with 11 bases in between. CDR1 is MNHEY, CDR2 SMNVEV, per germline (reference sequence). The CDR3: CASSSTGGNYGYTF. The CDR3, as DNA: TGTGCCAGCAGTTCAACTGGGGGGAACTATGGCTACACCTTC.

This clonotype was recorded many times. This rearrangement joins TRBV4-3 to TRBJ1-2, with D perhaps TRBD1 (6 bases). CDR3 length: 15 amino acids. The germline CDR1 and CDR2 sequences are LGHNA and YSLEER. The V gene lost 1 base and the J gene lost 5 bases, with 14 bases spanning the gap. CDR3 coding DNA: TGCGCCAGCAGCCAAGTTACAGGGTCCCGTTATGGCTACACCTTC. Its protein product is CASSQVTGSRYGYTF.

In its sample, this clonotype was seen a few times. The chain employs TRBV29-1 and TRBJ2-5, with 10 bases fitting TRBD1. After removal of 8 bases from V and 1 base from J, the junction contained 10 bases not matched to a gene. CDR1 and CDR2 from the germline V gene are SQVTM and ANQGSEA. The CDR3 is 15 residues long. For the CDR3, the DNA is TGCAGCACGCTCGGGACAGGGGATCCCCAAGAGACCCAGTACTTC. Translating it yields CSTLGTGDPQETQYF. The whole variable domain, filled in from reference TRBV29-1 and TRBJ2-5, reads SAVISQKPSRDICQRGTSLTIQCQVDSQVTMMFWYRQQPGQSLTLIATANQGSEATYESGFVIDKFPISRPNLTFSTLTVSNMSPEDSSIYLCSTLGTGDPQETQYFGPGTRLLVL.

Ten or more counts support this clonotype. The chain links TRBV29-1 to TRBJ2-2, with 9 bases fitting TRBD2. With V trimmed by 5 bases and J by 4 bases, 11 bases remained unmatched. The CDR3 is made up of 16 amino acids. CDR1 is SQVTM and CDR2 is ANQGSEA in the germline V gene. CDR3 loop: CSVYSEAGGRTGELFF. Here the CDR3 DNA reads TGCAGCGTTTACTCGGAGGCGGGAGGGCGCACCGGGGAGCTGTTTTTT.

This clonotype has at least ten counts. A read error may produce the germline difference seen at one junction end. This chain links TRBV5-8 with TRBJ1-2; no clear D. The CDR3 is made up of 12 amino acids. Germline CDR1 reads SGHTS; CDR2 reads YDEGEE. The CDR3 spells CASSDREGRGRF. The CDR3 region has the DNA TGTGCCAGCAGCGATCGAGAGGGCAGAGGACGTTTC.

The chain links TRBV28 to TRBJ2-1, with 12 bases matching TRBD2. Germline V gene lookup returns CDR1 MDHEN and CDR2 SYDVKM. The CDR3 consists of 17 residues. Germline trimming cut 7 bases from V and 6 bases from J; bases unmatched to any gene: 13. The CDR3 DNA reads as TGTGCCAGCACCTTGGGGGGACTAGCGGGTGCATCCAATGAGCAGTTCTTC. Protein: CASTLGGLAGASNEQFF.

The V gene is TRBV20-1, the J gene TRBJ1-1; no clear D. The V end lost 1 base, the J end lost 2 bases, and 8 bases lay between the germline ends. This CDR3 is built from 13 residues. Germline loops: CDR1 DFQATT, CDR2 SNEGSKA (reference sequence). The CDR3 coding sequence is TGCAGTGCTAGAGTTCGGATAAACACTGAAGCTTTCTTT. This sequence encodes CSARVRINTEAFF.